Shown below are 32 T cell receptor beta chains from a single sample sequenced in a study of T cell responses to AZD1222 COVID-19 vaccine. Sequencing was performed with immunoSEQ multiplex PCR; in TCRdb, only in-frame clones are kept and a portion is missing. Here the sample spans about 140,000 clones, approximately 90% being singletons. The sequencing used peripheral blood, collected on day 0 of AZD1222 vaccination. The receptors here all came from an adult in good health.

The CDR3, as DNA: TGTGCCAGCTCACCACGAGGGTCCGTGAACACTGAAGCTTTCTTT. Protein sequence: CASSPRGSVNTEAFF. The J gene is TRBJ1-1, the V gene TRBV18, with D unclear. The CDR3 runs to 15 residues. V lost 1 base to trimming and J lost 0 bases, with 9 bases between them. From germline, CDR1 is KGHSH and CDR2 LQKENI.

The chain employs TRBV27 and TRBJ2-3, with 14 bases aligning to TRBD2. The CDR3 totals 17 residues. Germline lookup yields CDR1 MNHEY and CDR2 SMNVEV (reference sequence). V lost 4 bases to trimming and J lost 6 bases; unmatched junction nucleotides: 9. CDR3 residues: CASSSLGLAGVGDTQYF. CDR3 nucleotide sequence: TGTGCCAGCAGTTCCCTGGGACTAGCGGGAGTGGGTGATACGCAGTATTTT.

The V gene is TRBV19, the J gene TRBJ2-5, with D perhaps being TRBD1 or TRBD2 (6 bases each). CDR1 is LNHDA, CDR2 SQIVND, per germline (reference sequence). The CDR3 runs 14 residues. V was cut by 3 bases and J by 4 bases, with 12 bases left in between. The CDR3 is CASSIFRGGETQYF. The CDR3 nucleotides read TGTGCCAGTAGTATTTTCAGGGGAGGAGAGACCCAGTACTTC. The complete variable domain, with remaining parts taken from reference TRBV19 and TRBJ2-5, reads DGGITQSPKYLFRKEGQNVTLSCEQNLNHDAMYWYRQDPGQGLRLIYYSQIVNDFQKGDIAEGYSVSREKKESFPLTVTSAQKNPTAFYLCASSIFRGGETQYFGPGTRLLVL.

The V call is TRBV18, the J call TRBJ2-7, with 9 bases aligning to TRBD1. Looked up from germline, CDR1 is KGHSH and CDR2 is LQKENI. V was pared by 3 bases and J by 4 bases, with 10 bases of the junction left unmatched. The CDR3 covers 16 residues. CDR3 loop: CASSPVTGGQAYEQYF. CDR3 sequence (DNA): TGTGCCAGCTCACCTGTCACAGGGGGCCAAGCGTACGAGCAGTACTTC.

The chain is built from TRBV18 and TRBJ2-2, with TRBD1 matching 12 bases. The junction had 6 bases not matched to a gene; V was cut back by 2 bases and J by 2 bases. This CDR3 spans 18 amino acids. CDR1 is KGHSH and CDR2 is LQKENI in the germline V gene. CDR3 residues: CASSPRPGTGGNTGELFF. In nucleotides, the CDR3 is TGTGCCAGCTCACCAAGGCCAGGGACAGGGGGCAACACCGGGGAGCTGTTTTTT.

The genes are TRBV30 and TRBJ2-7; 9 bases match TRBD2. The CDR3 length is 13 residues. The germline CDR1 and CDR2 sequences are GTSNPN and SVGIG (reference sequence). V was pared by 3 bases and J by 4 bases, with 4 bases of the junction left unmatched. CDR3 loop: CAWRRGRGYEQYF. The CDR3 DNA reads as TGTGCCTGGAGACGCGGGAGGGGGTACGAGCAGTACTTC.

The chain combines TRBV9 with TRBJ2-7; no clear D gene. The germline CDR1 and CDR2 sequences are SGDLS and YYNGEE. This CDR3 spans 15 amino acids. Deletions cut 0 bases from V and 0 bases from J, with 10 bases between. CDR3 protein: CASSVGPTTSYEQYF. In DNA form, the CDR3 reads TGTGCCAGCAGCGTAGGTCCAACCACCTCCTACGAGCAGTACTTC.

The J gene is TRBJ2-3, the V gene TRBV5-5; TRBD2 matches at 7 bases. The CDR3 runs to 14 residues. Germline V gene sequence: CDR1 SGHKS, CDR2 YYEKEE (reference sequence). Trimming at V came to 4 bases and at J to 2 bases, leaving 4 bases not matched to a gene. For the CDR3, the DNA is TGTGCCAGCAGCCTCGGGGGGAACACAGATACGCAGTATTTT. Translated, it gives CASSLGGNTDTQYF.

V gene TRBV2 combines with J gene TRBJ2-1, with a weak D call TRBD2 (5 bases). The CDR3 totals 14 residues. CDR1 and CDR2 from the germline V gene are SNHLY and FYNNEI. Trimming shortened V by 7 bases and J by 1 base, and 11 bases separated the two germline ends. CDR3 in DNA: TGTGCCAGCACAGATACGGGGTCCTACAATGAGCAGTTCTTC. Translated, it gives CASTDTGSYNEQFF.

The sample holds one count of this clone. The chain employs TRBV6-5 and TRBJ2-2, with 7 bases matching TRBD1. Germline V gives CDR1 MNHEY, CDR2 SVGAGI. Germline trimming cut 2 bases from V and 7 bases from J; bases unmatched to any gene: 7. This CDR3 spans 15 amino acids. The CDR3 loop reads CASSYRGGADGELFF. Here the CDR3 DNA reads TGTGCCAGCAGTTACCGAGGGGGCGCAGACGGGGAGCTGTTTTTT.

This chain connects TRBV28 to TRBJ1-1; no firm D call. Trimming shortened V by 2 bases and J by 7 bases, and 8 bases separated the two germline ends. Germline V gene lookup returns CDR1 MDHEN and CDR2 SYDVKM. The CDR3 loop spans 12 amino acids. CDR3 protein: CASSLGLFEAFF. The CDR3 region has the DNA TGTGCCAGCAGTTTAGGGCTGTTTGAAGCTTTCTTT. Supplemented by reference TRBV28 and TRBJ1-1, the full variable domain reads DVKVTQSSRYLVKRTGEKVFLECVQDMDHENMFWYRQDPGLGLRLIYFSYDVKMKEKGDIPEGYSVSREKKERFSLILESASTNQTSMYLCASSLGLFEAFFGQGTRLTVV.

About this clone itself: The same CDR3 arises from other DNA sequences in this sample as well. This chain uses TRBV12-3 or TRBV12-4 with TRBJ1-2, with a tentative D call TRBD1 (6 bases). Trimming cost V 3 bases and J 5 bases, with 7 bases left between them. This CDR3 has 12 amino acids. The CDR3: CASSLGAYGYTF. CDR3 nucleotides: TGTGCCAGCAGTTTGGGGGCTTATGGCTACACCTTC.

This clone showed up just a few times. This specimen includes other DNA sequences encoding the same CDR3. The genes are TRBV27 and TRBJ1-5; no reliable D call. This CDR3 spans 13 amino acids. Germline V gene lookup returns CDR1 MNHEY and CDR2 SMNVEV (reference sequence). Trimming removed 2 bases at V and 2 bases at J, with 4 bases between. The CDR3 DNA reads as TGTGCCAGCAGTTTAATGGGCAATCAGCCCCAGCATTTT. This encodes CASSLMGNQPQHF.

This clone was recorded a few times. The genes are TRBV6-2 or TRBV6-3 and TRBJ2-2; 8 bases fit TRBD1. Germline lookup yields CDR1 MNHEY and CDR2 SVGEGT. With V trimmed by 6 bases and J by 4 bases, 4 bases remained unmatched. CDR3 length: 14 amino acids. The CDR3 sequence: CASSRTGGTGELFF. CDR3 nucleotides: TGTGCCAGCAGCCGCACAGGGGGCACCGGGGAGCTGTTTTTT.

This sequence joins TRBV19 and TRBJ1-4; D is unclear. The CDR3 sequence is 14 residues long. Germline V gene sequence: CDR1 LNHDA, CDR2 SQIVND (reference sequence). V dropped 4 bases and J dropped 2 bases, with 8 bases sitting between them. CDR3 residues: CASSNGRTNEKLFF. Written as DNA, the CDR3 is TGTGCCAGTAGTAACGGGAGGACTAATGAAAAACTGTTTTTT.

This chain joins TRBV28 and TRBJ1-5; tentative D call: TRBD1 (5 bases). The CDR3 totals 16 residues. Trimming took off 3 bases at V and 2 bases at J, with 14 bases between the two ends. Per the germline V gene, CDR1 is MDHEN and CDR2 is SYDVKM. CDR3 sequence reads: CASSFYRGEGNQPQHF. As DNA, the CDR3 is TGTGCCAGCAGTTTTTATCGAGGGGAGGGCAATCAGCCCCAGCATTTT.

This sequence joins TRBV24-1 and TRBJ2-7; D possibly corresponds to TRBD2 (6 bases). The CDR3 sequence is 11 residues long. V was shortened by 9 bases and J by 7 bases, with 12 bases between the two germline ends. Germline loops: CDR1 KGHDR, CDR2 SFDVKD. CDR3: CATEAGREQYF. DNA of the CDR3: TGTGCCACCGAGGCGGGAAGAGAGCAGTACTTC.

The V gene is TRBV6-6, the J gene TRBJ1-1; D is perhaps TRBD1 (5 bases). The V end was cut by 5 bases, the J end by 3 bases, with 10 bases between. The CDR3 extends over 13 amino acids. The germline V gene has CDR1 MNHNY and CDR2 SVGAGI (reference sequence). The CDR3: CASSPLGDTEAFF. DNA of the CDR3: TGTGCCAGCAGTCCATTGGGGGACACTGAAGCTTTCTTT.

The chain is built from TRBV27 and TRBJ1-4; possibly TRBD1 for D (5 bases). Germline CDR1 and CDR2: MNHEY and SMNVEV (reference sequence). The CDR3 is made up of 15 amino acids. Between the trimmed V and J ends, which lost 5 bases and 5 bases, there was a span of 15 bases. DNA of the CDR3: TGTGCCAGCAGTCCCTTTTGGGGGGGGAATGAAAAACTGTTTTTT. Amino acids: CASSPFWGGNEKLFF.

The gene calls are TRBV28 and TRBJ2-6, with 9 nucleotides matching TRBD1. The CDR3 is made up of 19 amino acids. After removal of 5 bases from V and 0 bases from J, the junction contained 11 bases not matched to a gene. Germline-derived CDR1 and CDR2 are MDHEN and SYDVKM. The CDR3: CASSRPGTGTFSGANVLTF. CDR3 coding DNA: TGTGCCAGCAGTCGTCCCGGGACAGGGACGTTCTCTGGGGCCAACGTCCTGACTTTC.

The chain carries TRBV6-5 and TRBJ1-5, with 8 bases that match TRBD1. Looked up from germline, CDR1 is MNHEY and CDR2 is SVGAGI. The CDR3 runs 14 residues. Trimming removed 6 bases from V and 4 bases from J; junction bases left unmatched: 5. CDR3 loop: CASRRTGRNQPQHF. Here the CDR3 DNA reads TGTGCCAGCAGACGGACAGGGAGAAATCAGCCCCAGCATTTT.

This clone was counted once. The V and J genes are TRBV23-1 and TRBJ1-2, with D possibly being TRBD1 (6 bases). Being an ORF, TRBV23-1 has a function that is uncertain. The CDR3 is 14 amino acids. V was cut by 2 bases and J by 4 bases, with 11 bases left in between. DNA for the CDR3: TGCGCCAGCAGTCAAACCCCCAGGGGCTATGGCTACACCTTC. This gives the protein CASSQTPRGYGYTF.

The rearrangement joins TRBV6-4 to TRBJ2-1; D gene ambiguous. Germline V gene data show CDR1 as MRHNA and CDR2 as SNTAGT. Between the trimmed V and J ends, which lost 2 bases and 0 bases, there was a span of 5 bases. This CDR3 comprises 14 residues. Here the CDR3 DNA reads TGTGCCAGCAGTGACAGGGACTCCTACAATGAGCAGTTCTTC. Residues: CASSDRDSYNEQFF.

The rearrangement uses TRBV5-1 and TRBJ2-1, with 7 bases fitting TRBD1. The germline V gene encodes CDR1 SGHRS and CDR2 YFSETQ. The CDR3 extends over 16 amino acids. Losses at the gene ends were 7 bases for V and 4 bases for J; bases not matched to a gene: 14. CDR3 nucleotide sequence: TGCGCCAGCTCACAGCTTACAACAGGGGTGTACAATGAGCAGTTCTTC. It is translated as CASSQLTTGVYNEQFF.

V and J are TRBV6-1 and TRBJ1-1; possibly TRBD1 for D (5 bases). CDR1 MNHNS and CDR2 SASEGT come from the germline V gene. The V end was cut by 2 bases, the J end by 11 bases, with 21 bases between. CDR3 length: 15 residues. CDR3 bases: TGTGCCAGCAGTGAAAAGCCCCAGGCAGGGCTGTATGCTTTCTTT. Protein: CASSEKPQAGLYAFF.

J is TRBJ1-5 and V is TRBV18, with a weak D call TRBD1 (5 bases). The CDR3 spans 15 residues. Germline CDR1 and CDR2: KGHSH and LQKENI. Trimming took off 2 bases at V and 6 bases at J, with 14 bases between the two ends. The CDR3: CASSPRAGEGQPQHF. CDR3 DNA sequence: TGTGCCAGCTCACCAAGGGCGGGGGAAGGTCAGCCCCAGCATTTT.

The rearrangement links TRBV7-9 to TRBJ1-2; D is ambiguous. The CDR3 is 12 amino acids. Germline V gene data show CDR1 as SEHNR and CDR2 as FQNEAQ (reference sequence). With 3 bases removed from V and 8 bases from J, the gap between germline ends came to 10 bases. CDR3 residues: CASSFPSGGYTF. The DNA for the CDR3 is TGTGCCAGCAGCTTCCCCTCAGGAGGCTACACCTTC.

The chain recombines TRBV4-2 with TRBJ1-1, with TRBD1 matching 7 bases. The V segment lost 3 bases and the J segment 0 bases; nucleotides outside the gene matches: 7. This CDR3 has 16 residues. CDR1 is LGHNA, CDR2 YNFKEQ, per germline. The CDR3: CASSQAGTEMNTEAFF. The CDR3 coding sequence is TGTGCCAGCAGCCAGGCCGGGACAGAAATGAACACTGAAGCTTTCTTT.

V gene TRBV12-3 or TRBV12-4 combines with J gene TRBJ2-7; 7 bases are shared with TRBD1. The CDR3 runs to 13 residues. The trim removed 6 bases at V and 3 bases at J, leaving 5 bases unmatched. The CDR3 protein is CASRTGLNYEQYF. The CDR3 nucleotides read TGTGCCAGCAGGACAGGGTTAAACTACGAGCAGTACTTC.

The CDR3 reads CASSIPPTYRGTDTQYF. The DNA of the CDR3 is TGTGCCAGTAGTATACCCCCGACCTATAGAGGCACAGATACGCAGTATTTT. The chain recombines TRBV19 with TRBJ2-3; D is undetermined. V lost 2 bases and J 1 base, leaving 16 bases between the germline ends. This CDR3 comprises 17 residues. The V gene's germline CDR1 is LNHDA and CDR2 SQIVND (reference sequence).

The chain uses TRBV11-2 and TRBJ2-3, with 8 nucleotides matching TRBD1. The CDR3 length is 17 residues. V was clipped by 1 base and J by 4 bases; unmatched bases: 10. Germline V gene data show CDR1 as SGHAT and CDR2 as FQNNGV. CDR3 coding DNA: TGTGCCAGCAGCTTAGCCCCAGGGGGCGCATTGTCAGATACGCAGTATTTT. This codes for CASSLAPGGALSDTQYF.

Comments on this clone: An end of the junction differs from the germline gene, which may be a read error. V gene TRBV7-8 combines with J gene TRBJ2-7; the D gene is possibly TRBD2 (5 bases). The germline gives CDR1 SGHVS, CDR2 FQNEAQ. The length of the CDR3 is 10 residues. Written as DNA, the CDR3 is TGTGCCAGATGGGGTGGAGGAAGAAACTTC. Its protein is CARWGGGRNF.